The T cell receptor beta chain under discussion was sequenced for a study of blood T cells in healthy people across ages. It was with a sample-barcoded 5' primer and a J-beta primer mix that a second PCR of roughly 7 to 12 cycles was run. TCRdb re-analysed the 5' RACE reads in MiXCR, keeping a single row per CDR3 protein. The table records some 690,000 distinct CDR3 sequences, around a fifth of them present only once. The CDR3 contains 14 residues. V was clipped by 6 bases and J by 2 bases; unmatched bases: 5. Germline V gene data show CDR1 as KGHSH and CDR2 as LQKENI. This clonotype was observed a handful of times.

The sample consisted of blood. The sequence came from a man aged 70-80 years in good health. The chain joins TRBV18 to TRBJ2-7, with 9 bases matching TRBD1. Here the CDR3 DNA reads TGTGCCAGCTCCAATGACAGGGGGGCCTACGAGCAGTACTTC. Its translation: CASSNDRGAYEQYF. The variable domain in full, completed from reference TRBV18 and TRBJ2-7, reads NAGVMQNPRHLVRRRGQEARLRCSPMKGHSHVYWYRQLPEEGLKFMVYLQKENIIDESGMPKERFSAEFPKEGPSILRIQQVVRGDSAAYFCASSNDRGAYEQYFGPGTRLTVT.